The source of this T cell receptor (beta chain) is a study of T cells after somatic rescue of genetic block (dated by TCRdb to the early 2020s). Describing the broader study: The study assessed how robust, over the long term, a T-cell system was when the system had developed through somatic rescue of a genetic block in T-cell development.

In regard to this clone: This receptor's antigen is unknown. The sample holds no much larger clone one base away, and base qualities are not on file.

Library generation was performed with the immunoSEQ multiplex PCR assay. TCRdb took this table from immuneACCESS and kept in-frame rearrangements with V and J called. Such tables lack part of the clones; where checked against another copy, unresolved V genes explain under half of the gap, and the rest is unexplained. This sample gives about 70,000 clones in total; under 95% of them show up just once. The ten largest clonotypes hold about 3% of the sample. The source is a man aged 40-49 years. The sample was peripheral blood mononuclear cells (PBMCs).

The base sequence is TGTGCCAGTAGTATAGAATCCCAGCCCCAGCATTTT. Its protein reads: CASSIESQPQHF. The chain links TRBV19 with TRBJ1-5; no D segment can be confidently identified. There are 12 amino acids in the CDR3, from cysteine to phenylalanine inclusive. Of the read, only the CDR3 DNA is kept; its 36 bases are in frame from base 1. CDR1 is given as LNHDA and CDR2 as SQIVND, both from the germline V gene (reference sequence). V was cut back by 0 bases and J by 7 bases, leaving a gap of 4 bases between them.